One T cell receptor beta chain is described in this entry. This clonotype appeared many times. Its recognized antigen is unknown. No much larger clone is present one base from it, and per-base qualities are unavailable. The sample belongs to a study of CD8 T cells in ankylosing spondylitis (dated by TCRdb to 2017 to 2019). Regarding the complete study: T cell receptor beta repertoires were profiled in healthy donors and ankylosing spondylitis patients so that disease-linked TCR variants could be found. In total, the full study cohort was made up of 108 healthy donors and 25 to 30 ankylosing spondylitis patients. Samples of peripheral blood were taken, and for ankylosing spondylitis patients, synovial fluid was collected as well.

The CDR3 runs 16 amino acids, cysteine and phenylalanine included. This entry keeps only the CDR3 DNA: 48 bases, framed from base 1. CDR1 and CDR2 are drawn from the germline V gene (reference sequence): DFQATT, SNEGSKA. Germline trimming amounts to 5 bases on V and 2 bases on J, with 8 as the count of junction bases outside the gene matches. General conclusions and limits of the study: The disease-linked clones showed a CD8+ phenotype and occurred at relatively low frequencies in peripheral blood. Some motif variants had previously been reported in the synovial fluid and blood of reactive arthritis patients, which suggests shared mechanisms of disease initiation. The disease-linked clones were reported to be significantly enriched in matched synovial fluid samples from ankylosing spondylitis patients. Blood from ankylosing spondylitis patients appeared to be characterized by a TCR beta motif made up of several highly homologous amino acid variants.

The run used an Illumina HiSeq 2500. Quantitative 5'-RACE with molecular barcodes was the method used to prepare the TCR beta libraries. On the authors' methods: Disease-linked TCR variants were identified with a new computational method built on a probabilistic model of VDJ rearrangement. Starting from the raw public reads, TCRdb applied fastp trimming at Q25, assembled clones with MiXCR and retained in-frame beta chains. Rows with one shared CDR3 protein collapse into an entry with the most common genes and DNA. The V and J calls were determined by TCRdb, not by the authors. In this sample the table shows about 140,000 distinct CDR3 sequences, around 10% of which occur a single time. Over 4% of the sample is in the top ten clones.

Sequenced sample: blood, either unsorted or a sorted T cell fraction (not recorded which). The receptor was derived from a female donor with ankylosing spondylitis or in good health (not recorded which). The chain is encoded by TRBV20-1 joined to TRBJ2-1; 11 of the junction bases match TRBD2. Here the CDR3 is given as CSAHPGTSGTYNEQFF. The DNA is TGCAGTGCTCACCCCGGGACTAGCGGAACCTACAATGAGCAGTTCTTC.